The rows below give T cell receptor beta chains drawn from one sample of a study of beta chain features in type 1 diabetes. The repertoire was sequenced with immunoSEQ multiplex PCR; TCRdb's copy has only in-frame clones and lacks some. There are more than 50,000 clones in the sample; approximately 59% occur only once, and roughly 2% lies in the top ten. Sequenced sample: Tregs from blood. Every receptor here comes from a woman under 30 in good health. Both conserved end residues are trimmed from each CDR3. The order of the fields is V gene, D gene, J gene, CDR3 protein. D genes are given only for firm matches.

V gene: TRBV19; D gene: -; J gene: TRBJ2-5; CDR3 protein: ASSVMVRETQY
V gene: TRBV7-8; D gene: -; J gene: TRBJ2-5; CDR3 protein: ASSPPAGWTQY
V gene: TRBV2; D gene: -; J gene: -; CDR3 protein: ASKQALSSYEQY
V gene: TRBV29-1; D gene: -; J gene: TRBJ1-1; CDR3 protein: SVYTQVEAF
V gene: TRBV19; D gene: TRBD2; J gene: TRBJ2-1; CDR3 protein: ASSMALAGGRKQF
V gene: TRBV9; D gene: TRBD2; J gene: TRBJ2-7; CDR3 protein: ASSVAGGVLIGEQY
V gene: TRBV19; D gene: TRBD1; J gene: TRBJ1-5; CDR3 protein: ATRTGPLSNQPQH
V gene: TRBV5-4; D gene: -; J gene: TRBJ1-4; CDR3 protein: ASSVRRTALRDEKLF
V gene: TRBV27; D gene: TRBD1; J gene: TRBJ1-2; CDR3 protein: ATTRQGGSGYT
V gene: TRBV10-3; D gene: TRBD2; J gene: TRBJ2-3; CDR3 protein: AISGGGVPDTQY
V gene: TRBV7-9; D gene: -; J gene: TRBJ1-2; CDR3 protein: ASSPPAGVEGYT
V gene: TRBV7-6; D gene: TRBD1; J gene: TRBJ2-7; CDR3 protein: ASSPQRGRGSNEQY
V gene: TRBV4-3; D gene: TRBD1; J gene: TRBJ1-5; CDR3 protein: ASSQDGTVNQPQH
V gene: TRBV5-1; D gene: TRBD2; J gene: TRBJ2-7; CDR3 protein: ASSPDGTISTSSEEQY
V gene: TRBV2; D gene: -; J gene: TRBJ1-4; CDR3 protein: ASSPQGPIEKLF